Listed here is a single T cell receptor beta chain. This clone's antigen is unknown. No much larger clonotype is one base removed from it; base qualities were not supplied. Via the germline V gene (reference sequence), CDR1 is SEHNR and CDR2 FQNEAQ. Its CDR3 holds 15 amino acids, cysteine through phenylalanine. CDR3 DNA is the only sequence kept; it has 45 bases, read in frame from the first base. At the junction V is shortened by 5 bases and J by 4 bases, with 17 bases in between. The method behind the library was the immunoSEQ multiplex PCR assay. For the multiplex PCR, a mixture combining 60 forward primers for TCR Vbeta segments and 13 reverse primers for TCR Jbeta segments was used. The CDR3 region of rearranged TCR beta genes was amplified from genomic DNA with a multiplex PCR assay. On the Illumina HiSeq System, the amplified TCR beta libraries were sequenced as 87-base-pair reads. In the authors' own workflow: Across the 600 to 700 repertoires, a later analysis counted some 81 million unique TCR beta chains, approximately 12 million of which were shared by at least two donors. To remove PCR and sequencing errors, raw reads were error-corrected and collapsed into unique sequences using a nearest-neighbor algorithm that merged closely related sequences. CDR3 sequences were aligned to IMGT reference sequences to assign V, D and J gene segments. For a sequence to be retained, a match of at least six nucleotides to both a V gene segment and a J gene segment was required. A rearrangement was called productive if the CDR3 had no stop codons and remained in frame with V and J, and every other rearrangement was called non-productive. Following IMGT convention, CDR3 was defined as the stretch from the second conserved V-encoded cysteine up to the conserved J-encoded phenylalanine. In an earlier analysis of 500 to 650 of the donors, sequences lacking an unambiguous match to a single V gene segment were excluded. An earlier analysis of almost 600 of the donors classified V segments as functional when productive rearrangements were above 56.7% and as segregating when the standard deviation between donors was above 5%. A statistical classification framework was built for diagnosing cytomegalovirus status from the catalog of TCR beta chain sequences. In a later analysis, TCR nucleotide sequences were compared against IMGT/GENE-DB human TR gene sequences so that V and J genes could be assigned. A later analysis assigned CDR3 sequences and most-parsimonious VDJ recombination scenarios with the TCRdist pipeline. In a later analysis, each TCR beta chain was defined by its CDR3 amino acid sequence together with its V-gene family, and reads lacking a unique V-gene family were excluded. A later analysis removed several hundred highly shared, low-generation-probability nucleotide sequences to deal with suspected cross-contamination and a sequencing artifact. In a later analysis, a clonal expansion index for each public chain was calculated from normalized within-repertoire ranks of inferred template counts. A later analysis computed generation probabilities with a VDJ recombination model fitted to out-of-frame rearrangements, and checked the results against IGoR. Hypergeometric tests were used in a later analysis to score TCR-TCR, TCR-HLA and TCR-CMV co-occurrence, with a repertoire-size bias correction applied to the TCR pairs. False discovery rates were estimated in a later analysis by permuting HLA or CMV assignments 20 times. In a later analysis, co-occurring TCRs were grouped using DBSCAN, with TCRdist sequence similarity added in when clustering inside HLA-allele-positive subsets. For co-occurrence clustering, repertoires with fewer than 30,000 or more than 120,000 public chains were excluded, along with 4 to 6 repertoires with anomalous nucleotide sharing. TCRdb took this table from immuneACCESS and kept in-frame rearrangements with V and J called. Such tables lack part of the clones; where checked against another copy, unresolved V genes explain under half of the gap, and the rest is unexplained. D and trimming were read from the DNA, whereas the V and J calls and clone size are those reported in that table. For this sample the table gives roughly 100,000 clones, of which 84% were detected only once. The ten largest clonotypes hold around 5.2% of the sample.

This record belongs to a study of cytomegalovirus exposure and HLA in healthy donors (dated by TCRdb to the late 2010s). Notes on the research overall: In an earlier analysis of 587 of the donors, about 260 Gb of sequence data and just under 120 million unique TCR beta sequences from approximately 180 million T cells were reported. In a later analysis, previously published TCR beta repertoires from several hundred donors were re-analyzed and high-resolution HLA genotyping was added so that TCR occurrence patterns could be studied. Donor age, sex, ethnicity and CMV serostatus were collected together with the repertoire data. A later genetic analysis used genome-wide SNP genotypes for about 65% of the roughly 670 donors, treating that subset as a discovery cohort. The genetic ancestry cluster associated with self-reported Caucasian donors included over 65% of the approximately 410 genotyped donors. An earlier analysis of around 640 of the donors used high-throughput TCR beta sequencing to judge whether each TCR beta V gene segment behaved as functional or pseudogenic. HLA typing covered class I and class II loci at four-digit resolution. The later analysis used no new phenotypic data to find candidate immune exposures, relying instead on TCR beta sequences and their occurrence across donors. About 280 gigabases of sequencing data and around 85 million unique TCR sequences made up an early release that covered around 640 HLA-typed donors. Typing coverage varied by locus: about 629-640 donors for A, B, C, DRB1 and DQB1; roughly 560 for DQA1; more than 600 for DPA1; fewer than 480 for DPB1. The study was designed to test whether signatures of past pathogen exposure could be identified by cataloging public T cell receptors. All discovery cohort repertoires had been generated using a single sequencing platform. Across approximately 400 genotyped donors of the cohort, an average of roughly 250,000 unique TCR beta nucleotide sequences per donor were sequenced, and about a sixth of those sequences were non-productive. In addition to the first cohort of several hundred subjects, a separate validation cohort of about 120 different subjects was used. Because of strong linkage in the cohort, a handful of DR-DQ haplotypes were treated as single units for association and clustering. The study combined high-throughput TCR immunosequencing, statistical association of individual TCRs with disease status, and machine learning to predict cytomegalovirus infection status. The T cell repertoires of 666 subjects were profiled by immunosequencing and related to cytomegalovirus serostatus. What the study reported, not specific to this receptor: Most CMV-associated TCR beta chains appeared to be HLA-restricted in a later analysis, and the HLA associations seemed to be driven largely by CMV exposure. Correlated functional status among segregating V segments might reflect linkage disequilibrium, but an unknown experimental factor could not be ruled out. A further reported finding was that TCR beta sequences accurately predicted the HLA-A and HLA-B alleles for most subjects in the first cohort. In an earlier analysis of about 600 of the donors, most TCR beta V segments appeared in productive rearrangements about 87% or about 30% of the time, broadly matching IMGT annotations. When HLA alleles, especially DR and DQ, strongly co-occurred, TCR associations were difficult to assign to individual alleles. The sequencing pipeline was judged likely to have produced a cluster of highly shared sequence variants as a technical artifact. An association between a missense DCLRE1C variant and V-gene and J-gene trimming of TCR beta chains was found in a later genetic analysis and replicated in an independent cohort. Only TCR beta chains were sequenced in this cohort, and the absence of alpha or paired-chain data limited detectable features. Several of the top co-occurrence clusters appeared to be linked to parvovirus B19, influenza, CMV and Epstein-Barr virus, according to a later analysis. The authors suggested that the approach could potentially be extended to other disease states and immunological phenotypes. In a later analysis, HLA-associated TCR beta chains showed more clonal expansion and lower generation probabilities than non-associated chains that were equally common. Immune exposure information for the cohort was limited to CMV serostatus. Cytomegalovirus status was reported to be diagnosed by the classifier with high specificity and sensitivity in both the original and validation cohorts. Some IMGT-functional V segments, including TRBV6-2 and TRBV6-3, could not be distinguished by the 87-base-pair reads and were therefore excluded. Because counts were too low, roughly 18 rarely observed V segments, including chromosome 9 orphons, were left out of the earlier analysis of about 620 of the donors. The study gave a list of 150 to 200 TCR beta chains associated with cytomegalovirus. A later genetic analysis reported fewer N-insertions in productive TCRs among donors in an Asian-associated ancestry cluster than the approximately 670-donor mean. Presence/absence analyses assumed roughly uniform sequencing depth across donors, an assumption that may not hold. Because HLA typing was missing for some donors at each locus, association tests included only the typed subset. In a later analysis, the rate of TCR association differed among HLA loci, with DRB1 alleles having the most associated TCRs and HLA-C alleles having the fewest. Three of the identified cytomegalovirus-associated TCR beta chains were confirmed in vitro to be specific for cytomegalovirus antigens. Across donors, most TCR sequences were observed very rarely, whereas some public TCRs were present in many individuals. In a later analysis, 15,000 to 20,000 TCR beta sequences were associated with specific HLA alleles at a false discovery rate of 0.05.

The cohort consisted of some 670 healthy bone marrow donors. At the time of sampling, every cohort member was nominally healthy, though immune exposures that went unrecorded were likely present. The donor tested CMV seropositive, placing the donor among the 250 to 300 seropositive members of the cohort. A peripheral blood sample was provided by each donor, and peripheral blood mononuclear cells were used for TCR beta sequencing. Genomic DNA extraction from the blood cell samples was performed with the Qiagen DNeasy Blood Extraction Kit. The sequenced material came from PBMCs. The chain joins TRBV7-9 to TRBJ1-2; TRBD1 is a weak D gene call, 6 bases matching. This clonotype originated in a woman aged 18-29 years in good health and CMV-seropositive. The DNA sequence is TGTGCCAGCAGCCCCTCGGGGGGGCGTGTCTATGGCTACACCTTC. This translates into CASSPSGGRVYGYTF.